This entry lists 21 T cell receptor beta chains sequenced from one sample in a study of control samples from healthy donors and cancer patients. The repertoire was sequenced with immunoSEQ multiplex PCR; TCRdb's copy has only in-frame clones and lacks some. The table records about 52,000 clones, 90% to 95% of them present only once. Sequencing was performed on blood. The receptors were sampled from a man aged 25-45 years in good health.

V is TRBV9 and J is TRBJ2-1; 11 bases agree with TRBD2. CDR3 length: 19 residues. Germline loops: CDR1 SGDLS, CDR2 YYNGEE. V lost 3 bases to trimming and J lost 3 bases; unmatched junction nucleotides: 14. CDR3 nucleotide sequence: TGTGCCAGCAGCGCAGGGGCGATCGGTCTAGCGGGAGGCTACAATGAGCAGTTCTTC. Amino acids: CASSAGAIGLAGGYNEQFF.

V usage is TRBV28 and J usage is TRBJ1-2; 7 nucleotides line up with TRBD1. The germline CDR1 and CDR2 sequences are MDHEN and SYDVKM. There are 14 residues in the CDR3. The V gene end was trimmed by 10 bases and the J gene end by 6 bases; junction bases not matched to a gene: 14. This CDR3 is CAIPRDSGRHGYTF. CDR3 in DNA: TGTGCCATCCCACGGGACAGTGGTAGGCATGGCTACACCTTC.

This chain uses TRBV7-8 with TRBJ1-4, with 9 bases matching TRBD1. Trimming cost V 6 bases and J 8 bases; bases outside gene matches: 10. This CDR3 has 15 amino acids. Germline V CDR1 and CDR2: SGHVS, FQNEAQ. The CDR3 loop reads CASSQLGTGHEKLFF. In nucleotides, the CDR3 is TGTGCCAGCAGTCAACTAGGGACAGGGCACGAAAAACTGTTTTTT.

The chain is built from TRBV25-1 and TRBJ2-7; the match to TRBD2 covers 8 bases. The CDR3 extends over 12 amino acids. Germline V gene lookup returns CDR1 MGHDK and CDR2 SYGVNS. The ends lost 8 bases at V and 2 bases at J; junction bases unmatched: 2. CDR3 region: CASRSGTYEQYF. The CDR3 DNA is TGTGCCAGCCGTAGCGGGACCTACGAGCAGTACTTC.

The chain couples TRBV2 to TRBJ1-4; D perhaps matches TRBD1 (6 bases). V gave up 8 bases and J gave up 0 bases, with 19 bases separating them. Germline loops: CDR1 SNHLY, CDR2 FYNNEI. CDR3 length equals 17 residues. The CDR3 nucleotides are TGTGCCAGCCGGACCGCTAACACAGGGACAACTAATGAAAAACTGTTTTTT. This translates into CASRTANTGTTNEKLFF.

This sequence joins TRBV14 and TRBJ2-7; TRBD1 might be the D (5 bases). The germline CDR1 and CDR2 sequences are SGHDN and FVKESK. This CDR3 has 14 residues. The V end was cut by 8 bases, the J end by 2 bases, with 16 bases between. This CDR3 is CASPNGRVAYEQYF. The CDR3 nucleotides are TGTGCCAGCCCCAACGGCAGGGTGGCCTACGAGCAGTACTTC.

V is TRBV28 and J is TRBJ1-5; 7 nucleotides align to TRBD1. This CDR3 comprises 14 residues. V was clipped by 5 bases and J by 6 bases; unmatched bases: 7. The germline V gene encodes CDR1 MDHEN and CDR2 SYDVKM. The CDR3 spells CASSPGQVSQPQHF. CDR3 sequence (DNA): TGTGCCAGCAGTCCCGGACAGGTTTCTCAGCCCCAGCATTTT.

The CDR3 coding sequence is TGTGCCAGTCACCATAACAGCAAAGCTTTCTTT. Its translation is CASHHNSKAFF. The V and J genes are TRBV28 and TRBJ1-1, with no clear D. Germline V lookup: CDR1 MDHEN, CDR2 SYDVKM. The CDR3 covers 11 residues. Trimming took off 9 bases at V and 9 bases at J, with 14 bases between the two ends.

This chain's CDR3 is CASSGRTSGRQSSYNEQFF. DNA for the CDR3: TGTGCCAGCAGCGGGCGGACTAGCGGGCGGCAAAGCTCCTACAATGAGCAGTTCTTC. V gene TRBV5-4 combines with J gene TRBJ2-1, with 11 bases fitting TRBD2. This CDR3 region has 19 residues. With V trimmed by 4 bases and J by 0 bases, 12 bases remained unmatched. Germline values: CDR1 SGHNT, CDR2 YYREEE (reference sequence).

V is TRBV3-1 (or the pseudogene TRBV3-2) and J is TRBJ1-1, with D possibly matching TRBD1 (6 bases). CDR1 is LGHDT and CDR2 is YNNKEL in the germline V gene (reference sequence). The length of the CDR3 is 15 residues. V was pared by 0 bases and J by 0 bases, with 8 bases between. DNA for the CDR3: TGTGCCAGCAGCCAAGACAGGGGCATGAACACTGAAGCTTTCTTT. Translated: CASSQDRGMNTEAFF.

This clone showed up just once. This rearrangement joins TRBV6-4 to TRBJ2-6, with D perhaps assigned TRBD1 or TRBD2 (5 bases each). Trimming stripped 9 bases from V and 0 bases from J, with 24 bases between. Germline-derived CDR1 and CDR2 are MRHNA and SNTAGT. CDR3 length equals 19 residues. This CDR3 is CARTLRRPGRTSGANVLTF. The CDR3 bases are TGTGCCAGGACATTAAGGCGCCCGGGACGGACCTCTGGGGCCAACGTCCTGACTTTC.

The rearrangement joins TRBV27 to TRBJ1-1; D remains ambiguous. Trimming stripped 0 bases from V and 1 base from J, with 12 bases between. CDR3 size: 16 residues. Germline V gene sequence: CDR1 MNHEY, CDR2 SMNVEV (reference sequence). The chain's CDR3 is CASSLSFRPPNTEAFF. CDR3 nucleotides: TGTGCCAGCAGTTTATCATTCCGACCCCCGAACACTGAAGCTTTCTTT.

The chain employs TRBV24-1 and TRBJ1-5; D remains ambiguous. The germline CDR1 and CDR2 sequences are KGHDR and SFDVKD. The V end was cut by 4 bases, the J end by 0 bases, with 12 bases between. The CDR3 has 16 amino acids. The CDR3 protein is CATSEGPGLSNQPQHF. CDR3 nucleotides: TGTGCCACCAGTGAGGGCCCAGGCCTTAGCAATCAGCCCCAGCATTTT.

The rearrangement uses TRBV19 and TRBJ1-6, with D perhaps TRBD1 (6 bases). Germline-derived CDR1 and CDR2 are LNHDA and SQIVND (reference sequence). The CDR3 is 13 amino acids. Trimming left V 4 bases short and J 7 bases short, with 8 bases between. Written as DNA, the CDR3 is TGTGCCAGTAGTAAACAGGGAAATTCACCCCTCCACTTT. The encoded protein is CASSKQGNSPLHF.

The CDR3 region is CASSLDGRGGVDEQFF. In DNA, the CDR3 is TGTGCCAGCAGCTTAGACGGGAGAGGGGGTGTGGATGAGCAGTTCTTC. V and J are TRBV11-3 and TRBJ2-1; D might be TRBD1 or TRBD2, each matching 6 bases. This CDR3 comprises 16 residues. Germline V gene sequence: CDR1 SGHNT, CDR2 YENEEA. V shed 0 bases and J shed 8 bases, with 17 bases lying between them.

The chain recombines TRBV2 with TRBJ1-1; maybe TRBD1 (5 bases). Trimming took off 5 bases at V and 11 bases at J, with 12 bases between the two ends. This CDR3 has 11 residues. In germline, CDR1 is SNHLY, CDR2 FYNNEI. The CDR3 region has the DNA TGTGCCAGCAGTCGCCAGGGAGATGCTTTCTTT. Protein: CASSRQGDAFF.

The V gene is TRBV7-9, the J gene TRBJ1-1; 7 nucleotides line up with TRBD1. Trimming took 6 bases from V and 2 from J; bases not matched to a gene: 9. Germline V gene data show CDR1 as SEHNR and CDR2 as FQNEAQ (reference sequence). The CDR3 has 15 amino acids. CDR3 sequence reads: CASRAPGTVNTEAFF. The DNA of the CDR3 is TGTGCCAGCAGAGCTCCCGGGACAGTCAACACTGAAGCTTTCTTT.

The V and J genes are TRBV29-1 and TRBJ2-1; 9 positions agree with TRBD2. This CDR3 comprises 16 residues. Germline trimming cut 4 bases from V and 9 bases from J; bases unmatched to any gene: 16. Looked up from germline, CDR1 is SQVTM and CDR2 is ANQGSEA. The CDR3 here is CSVVPKASGMKGEQFF. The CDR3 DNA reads TGCAGCGTTGTTCCCAAGGCTAGCGGGATGAAAGGTGAGCAGTTCTTC.

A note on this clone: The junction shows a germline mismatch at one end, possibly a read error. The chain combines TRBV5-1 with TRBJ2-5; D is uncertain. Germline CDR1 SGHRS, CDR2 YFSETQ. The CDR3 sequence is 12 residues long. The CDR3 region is CTSSLAQETQYF. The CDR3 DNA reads TGCACCAGCAGCTTGGCCCAAGAGACCCAGTACTTC.

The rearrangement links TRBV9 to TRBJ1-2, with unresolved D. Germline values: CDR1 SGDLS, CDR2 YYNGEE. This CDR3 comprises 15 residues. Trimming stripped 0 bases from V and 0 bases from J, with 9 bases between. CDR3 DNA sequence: TGTGCCAGCAGCGTAGATGGAGGGTCTAACTATGGCTACACCTTC. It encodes CASSVDGGSNYGYTF.

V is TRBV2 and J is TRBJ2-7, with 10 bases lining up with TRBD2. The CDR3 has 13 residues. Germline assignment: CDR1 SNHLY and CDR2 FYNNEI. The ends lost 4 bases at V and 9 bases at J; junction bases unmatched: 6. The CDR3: CASSGELAGRQYF. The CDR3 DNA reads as TGTGCCAGCAGTGGGGAACTAGCGGGAAGGCAGTACTTC.